One and the same sample provided the 6 T cell receptor beta chains below, sequenced in a study of cytomegalovirus exposure and HLA in healthy donors. 60 Vbeta and 13 Jbeta primers were used in PCR. Sequencing was performed with immunoSEQ multiplex PCR; in TCRdb, only in-frame clones are kept and a portion is missing. The data show under 200,000 clones, 75% to 90% seen once. The sequencing input was PBMCs. These receptors came from a girl aged 2-10 years in good health and CMV-seropositive.

The rearrangement joins TRBV11-3 to TRBJ1-1, with a tentative D call TRBD1 (5 bases). The CDR3 is 13 amino acids. V was clipped by 5 bases and J by 11 bases, with 18 bases between them. The germline V gene encodes CDR1 SGHNT and CDR2 YENEEA. CDR3 region: CASSQDGGGRAFF. The CDR3 coding sequence is TGTGCCAGCAGCCAAGACGGGGGGGGGAGGGCTTTCTTT.

V is TRBV30 and J is TRBJ2-7, with D possibly TRBD2 on 6 matching bases. V was trimmed by 4 bases and J by 5 bases, leaving 15 bases between them. From germline, CDR1 is GTSNPN and CDR2 SVGIG (reference sequence). This CDR3 is built from 13 residues. The CDR3 loop is CAWTRDSIHEQYF. CDR3 DNA sequence: TGTGCCTGGACCCGGGACTCAATTCACGAGCAGTACTTC. Filled out from reference TRBV30 and TRBJ2-7, the complete variable domain reads SQTIHQWPATLVQPVGSPLSLECTVEGTSNPNLYWYRQAAGRGLQLLFYSVGIGQISSEVPQNLSASRPQDRQFILSSKKLLLSDSGFYLCAWTRDSIHEQYFGPGTRLTVT.

This chain connects TRBV5-1 to TRBJ1-1; D perhaps matches TRBD1 (6 bases). V gave up 2 bases and J gave up 4 bases, with 15 bases separating them. Germline assignment: CDR1 SGHRS and CDR2 YFSETQ. This CDR3 contains 15 residues. CDR3 in DNA: TGCGCCAGCAGCTTCACGGGGGGCGGGTTCACTGAAGCTTTCTTT. Protein product: CASSFTGGGFTEAFF. Full variable domain (remainder filled in from reference TRBV5-1 and TRBJ1-1): KAGVTQTPRYLIKTRGQQVTLSCSPISGHRSVSWYQQTPGQGLQFLFEYFSETQRNKGNFPGRFSGRQFSNSRSEMNVSTLELGDSALYLCASSFTGGGFTEAFFGQGTRLTVV.

The chain links TRBV5-1 to TRBJ2-1; 7 bases are a match to TRBD2. CDR1 and CDR2 (germline): SGHRS, YFSETQ. The CDR3 length is 15 residues. V lost 4 bases and J lost 9; bases outside the gene matches: 13. CDR3 in amino acids: CASSHGRGTIPEQFF. CDR3 coding DNA: TGCGCCAGCAGCCATGGCAGAGGGACTATCCCTGAGCAGTTCTTC.

The chain carries TRBV5-6 and TRBJ1-1; TRBD1 agrees at 7 bases. The CDR3 has 15 amino acids. Germline-derived CDR1 and CDR2 are SGHDT and YYEEEE. V shed 1 base, J shed 3 bases, and the junction held 6 bases outside the gene matches. The CDR3 is CASSLRSGGYTEAFF. For the CDR3, the DNA is TGTGCCAGCAGCTTGAGGTCAGGGGGTTACACTGAAGCTTTCTTT. Full variable domain (outside the CDR3, taken from reference TRBV5-6 and TRBJ1-1): DAGVTQSPTHLIKTRGQQVTLRCSPKSGHDTVSWYQQALGQGPQFIFQYYEEEERQRGNFPDRFSGHQFPNYSSELNVNALLLGDSALYLCASSLRSGGYTEAFFGQGTRLTVV.

The V call is TRBV6-5, the J call TRBJ1-2; D gene uncertain. Germline V lookup: CDR1 MNHEY, CDR2 SVGAGI. This CDR3 is 14 amino acids long. Trimming cost V 5 bases and J 7 bases, with 17 bases left between them. The CDR3 is CASSLTIGSLGYTF. The CDR3 nucleotides are TGTGCCAGCAGTCTTACTATCGGGTCTCTTGGCTACACCTTC.